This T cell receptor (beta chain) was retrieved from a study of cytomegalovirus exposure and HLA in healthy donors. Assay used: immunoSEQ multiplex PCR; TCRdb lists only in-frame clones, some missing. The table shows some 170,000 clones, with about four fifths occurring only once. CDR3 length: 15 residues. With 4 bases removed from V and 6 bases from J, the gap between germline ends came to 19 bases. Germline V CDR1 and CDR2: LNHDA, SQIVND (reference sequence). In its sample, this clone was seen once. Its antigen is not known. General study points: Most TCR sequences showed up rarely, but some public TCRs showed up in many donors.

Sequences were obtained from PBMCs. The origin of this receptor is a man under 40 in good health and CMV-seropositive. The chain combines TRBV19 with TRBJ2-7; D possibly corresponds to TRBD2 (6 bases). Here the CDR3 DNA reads TGTGCCAGTAGTAAGGAGCGGGCTAGAGCTAGCGAGCAGTACTTC. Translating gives CASSKERARASEQYF.